These T cell receptor beta chains were read from a single sample in a study of T cells expressing NK-cell markers. TCRdb re-analyzed the 5' RACE reads; it lists each CDR3 protein once, without DNA. This sample carries roughly 350,000 distinct CDR3 sequences, with 4% to 6.5% going to the ten biggest clones. What was sequenced was blood T cells: a sorted CD56 or NKG2C T cell subset, CD4+ or CD8+ T cells, or bulk PBMC T cells (not recorded which). These receptors all stem from a man between 18 and 69 years old in good health. CDR3s include the opening cysteine and the closing phenylalanine or tryptophan.

v_gene	j_gene	CDR3aa
TRBV14	TRBJ1-3	CASSQVRGNTIYF
TRBV20-1	TRBJ2-3	CSATGLVNTQYF
TRBV2	TRBJ1-4	CASSSFLDEKLFF
TRBV5-6	TRBJ2-1	CASTRSYNEQFF
TRBV6-1	TRBJ2-7	CASNPGGAGSYEQYF
TRBV28	TRBJ1-4	CASRAGLREKLFF
TRBV13	TRBJ1-2	CASSLGRAAVTNYGYTF
TRBV6-1	TRBJ2-7	CASSVGIHYEQYF
TRBV4-1	TRBJ2-7	CASSRRSFAAYEQYF
TRBV7-6	TRBJ2-1	CASSLFLAGRYNEQFF
TRBV6-1	TRBJ2-1	CASSRWTTTDNEQFF
TRBV6-1	TRBJ1-2	CASSRSTGGNYGYTF
TRBV3-1	TRBJ1-2	CASSQGNRPLGGYTF
TRBV24-1	TRBJ2-3	CATGTLVSGRSTDTQYF
TRBV3-1	TRBJ1-5	CASSHAGTGSNQPQHF
TRBV5-8	TRBJ2-1	CASVPQGVLRNEQFF
TRBV20-1	TRBJ1-2	CSASRGTASPGYTF
TRBV28	TRBJ1-5	CASRFRGYSNQPQHF
TRBV2	TRBJ1-2	CASSRDRAIHGYTF
TRBV18	TRBJ2-1	CASSANPRDEQFF
TRBV5-1	TRBJ1-4	CASSLGAGFAANEKLFF
TRBV7-6	TRBJ2-7	CASSQLATGEQYF
TRBV12-3/TRBV12-4	TRBJ2-1	CASRPTSGIRNNEQFF
TRBV20-1	TRBJ2-1	CSAAQGIENEQFF
TRBV6-5	TRBJ2-3	CASSYGTYSPGRADTQYF
TRBV3-1	TRBJ2-4	CASSFRTGATIQYF
TRBV7-9	TRBJ2-2	CASTIRSPGVSGELFF
TRBV9	TRBJ1-3	CASSVATRGQGAGNTIYF
TRBV24-1	TRBJ2-1	CATSESGGRIGQFF
TRBV20-1	TRBJ2-7	CSAPTTTSGGYEQYF
TRBV29-1	TRBJ2-1	CSVARDGPSNEQFF
TRBV7-2	TRBJ2-3	CASSLGLDVTDTQYF
TRBV20-1	TRBJ2-7	CSAQTPRGGYEQYF
TRBV7-6	TRBJ2-5	CASSLSQGGKETQYF
TRBV7-2	TRBJ2-6	CASSLVRTGRGEEGANVLTF
TRBV20-1	TRBJ2-1	CSATGLAGGLGNEQFF
TRBV18	TRBJ2-7	CASSPTGTTISDEQYF
TRBV4-1	TRBJ2-7	CASSRLDRGFHEQYF
TRBV7-2	TRBJ2-3	CASNPRTGPRVDTQYF
TRBV7-2	TRBJ1-3	CASRGYGNTIYF
TRBV6-1	TRBJ2-4	CASSTNARGNIQYF
TRBV5-5	TRBJ1-2	CASSLAGVDGYGYTF
TRBV5-1	TRBJ2-7	CASSLWGTDSYEQYF
TRBV5-1	TRBJ1-1	CASSLDVGRLNTEAFF
TRBV12-3/TRBV12-4	TRBJ2-2	CASRLGQGYTGELFF
TRBV27	TRBJ2-7	CASSAWTGAYEQYF
TRBV2	TRBJ1-3	CASSSTGSFNTIYF
TRBV5-1	TRBJ1-1	CASSPLTGGAFF